This T cell receptor (beta chain) was profiled in a study of blood T cell repertoires in COVID-19. Turning to the study itself: Acute and convalescent COVID-19 samples came from the United States, Italy and Spain. Sources were T cells, B-cell-depleted T cells, or PBMCs; the material itself was cDNA or gDNA.

Germline V gene data show CDR1 as GTSNPN and CDR2 as SVGIG (reference sequence). The CDR3 sequence is 13 residues long. V was trimmed by 5 bases and J by 5 bases, leaving 15 bases between them. This clone was recorded a few times. Original analysis: Amplification from reference gene primers served as the basis for estimated nucleated cell counts. The data were produced by immunoSEQ multiplex PCR, yet TCRdb's version contains in-frame clones alone and is incomplete. D and trimming were read from the DNA, whereas the V and J calls and clone size are those reported in that table. Among 75,000 to 100,000 clones listed, roughly 90% were seen once.

The V call is TRBV30, the J call TRBJ1-2, with a tentative D call TRBD1 (6 bases). The receptor's source is a man aged 80 or over with acute or convalescent COVID-19. Sequenced: peripheral blood. The CDR3 sequence: CAWAGTNLYGYTF. The CDR3 nucleotides read TGTGCCTGGGCCGGGACAAATCTTTATGGCTACACCTTC.